Presented here are 8 T cell receptor beta chains from one specimen sequenced in a study of identical twins. TCRdb analysed the 5' RACE reads with MiXCR anew, one entry per CDR3 protein. This sample has about 530,000 distinct CDR3 sequences; about a fifth occur once, and the top ten carry approximately 0.49%. The data also belong to a second study, concerning yellow fever vaccine responses in identical twins.

The sample comprised CD4+ T cells sorted from blood. The receptors were sampled from a woman aged 18 to 35 in good health.

The rearrangement links TRBV24-1 to TRBJ2-5; D ambiguous. Trimming pared 6 bases from V and 1 base from J, leaving 8 bases between. This CDR3 is built from 13 residues. Germline CDR1 KGHDR, CDR2 SFDVKD. The CDR3 bases are TGTGCCACCAGTTCAGCCCTCCAAGAGACCCAGTACTTC. It is translated as CATSSALQETQYF.

This clonotype was seen only a few times. V usage is TRBV20-1 and J usage is TRBJ2-7; D is unresolved. The CDR3 sequence is 13 residues long. CDR1 is DFQATT and CDR2 is SNEGSKA in the germline V gene (reference sequence). V lost 1 base and J lost 5, with 12 bases in between. This CDR3 reads CSARAVSPNEQYF. CDR3 sequence (DNA): TGCAGTGCTAGAGCGGTCTCCCCAAACGAGCAGTACTTC.

This clonotype came up a few times. The chain joins TRBV7-9 to TRBJ2-4; the D is unclear. The CDR3 runs to 11 residues. V was cut by 3 bases and J by 5 bases, with 2 bases left in between. The germline V gene has CDR1 SEHNR and CDR2 FQNEAQ (reference sequence). As DNA, the CDR3 is TGTGCCAGCAGCTTCCAAAACATTCAGTACTTC. This codes for CASSFQNIQYF.

V gene TRBV12-3 or TRBV12-4 combines with J gene TRBJ1-1; TRBD1 matches 7 bases. This CDR3 spans 13 amino acids. Trimming cost V 5 bases and J 4 bases; bases outside gene matches: 4. CDR3 coding DNA: TGTGCCAGCAGTAAGACAGGGCGCACTGAAGCTTTCTTT. Its translation is CASSKTGRTEAFF.

This clonotype was found a few times. V is TRBV29-1 and J is TRBJ1-4; 9 bases are shared with TRBD1. The V gene end was trimmed by 7 bases and the J gene end by 5 bases; junction bases not matched to a gene: 14. The V gene's germline CDR1 is SQVTM and CDR2 ANQGSEA. The CDR3 contains 16 residues. The CDR3 DNA reads as TGCAGCGCCGAAACCGGGACAGGGAACGGGAATGAAAAACTGTTTTTT. Translation gives CSAETGTGNGNEKLFF. Variable domain in full (rest from reference TRBV29-1 and TRBJ1-4): SAVISQKPSRDICQRGTSLTIQCQVDSQVTMMFWYRQQPGQSLTLIATANQGSEATYESGFVIDKFPISRPNLTFSTLTVSNMSPEDSSIYLCSAETGTGNGNEKLFFGSGTQLSVL.

J is TRBJ2-7 and V is TRBV20-1; D unresolved. The CDR3 consists of 15 residues. Germline CDR1 and CDR2: DFQATT and SNEGSKA (reference sequence). V was shortened by 0 bases and J by 3 bases, with 15 bases between the two germline ends. As DNA, the CDR3 is TGCAGTGCTAGAGATAAATCCGGATCTTTCTACGAGCAGTACTTC. Residues: CSARDKSGSFYEQYF.

This chain joins TRBV24-1 and TRBJ1-2, with unresolved D. With 3 bases removed from V and 4 bases from J, the gap between germline ends came to 11 bases. The length of the CDR3 is 14 residues. The germline gives CDR1 KGHDR, CDR2 SFDVKD. The CDR3 here is CATSDVTVSYGYTF. The CDR3 DNA reads TGTGCCACCAGTGATGTGACGGTTTCCTATGGCTACACCTTC.

The chain is built from TRBV5-1 and TRBJ2-3, with a tentative D call TRBD1 (6 bases). Germline V gives CDR1 SGHRS, CDR2 YFSETQ. The CDR3 has 13 residues. Trimming stripped 2 bases from V and 6 bases from J, with 10 bases between. DNA of the CDR3: TGCGCCAGCAGCTTACAGGGTGAGGATACGCAGTATTTT. Translating gives CASSLQGEDTQYF.